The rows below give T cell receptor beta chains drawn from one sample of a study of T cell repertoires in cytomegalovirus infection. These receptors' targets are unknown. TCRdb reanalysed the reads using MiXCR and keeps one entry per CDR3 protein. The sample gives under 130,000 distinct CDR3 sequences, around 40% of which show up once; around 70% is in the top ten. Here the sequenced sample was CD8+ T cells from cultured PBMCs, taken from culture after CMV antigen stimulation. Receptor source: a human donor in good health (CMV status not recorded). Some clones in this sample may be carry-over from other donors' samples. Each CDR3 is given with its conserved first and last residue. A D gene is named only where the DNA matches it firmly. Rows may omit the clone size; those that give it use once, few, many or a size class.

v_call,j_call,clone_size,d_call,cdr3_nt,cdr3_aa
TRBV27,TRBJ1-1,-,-,TGTGCCAGCAGTAGCTGGAACACTGAAGCTTTCTTT,CASSSWNTEAFF
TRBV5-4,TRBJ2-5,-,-,TGTGCCAGCAGCTTCAGGCCCCGGGGGCAAGAGACCCAGTACTTC,CASSFRPRGQETQYF
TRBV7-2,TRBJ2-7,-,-,TGTGCCAGCACCGGGGGCTACGAGCAGTACTTC,CASTGGYEQYF
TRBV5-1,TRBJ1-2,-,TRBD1,TGCGCCAGCAGCTTGTACGGGGACAGCGGATACTATGGCTACACCTTC,CASSLYGDSGYYGYTF
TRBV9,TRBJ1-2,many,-,TGTGCCAGCAGCGGCAACTATGGCTACACCTTC,CASSGNYGYTF
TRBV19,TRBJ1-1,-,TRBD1,TGTGCCAGCGCTCATGGGACAGGGCGGACTGAAGCTTTCTTT,CASAHGTGRTEAFF
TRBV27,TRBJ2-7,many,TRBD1,TGTGCCAGCAGCTCCGGGACAGGGGGTTACGAGCAGTACTTC,CASSSGTGGYEQYF
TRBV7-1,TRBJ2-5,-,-,TGTGCCAGCAGCTACGGGGTTCAAGAGACCCAGTACTTC,CASSYGVQETQYF
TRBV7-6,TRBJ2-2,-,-,TGTGCCAGCAGCTTAGGCCTCGGGGGGCTGAACACCGGGGAGCTGTTTTTT,CASSLGLGGLNTGELFF
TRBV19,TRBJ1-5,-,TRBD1,TGTGCCAGTACCCTACAGGGGGCGAGCAATCAGCCCCAGCATTTT,CASTLQGASNQPQHF
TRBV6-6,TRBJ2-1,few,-,TGTGCCAGCAGTTACGGCGGGATCAATGAGCAGTTCTTC,CASSYGGINEQFF
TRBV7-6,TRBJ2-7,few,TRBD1,TGTGCCAGCAGCTCCACCGGGACAGGCCCCTACGAGCAGTACTTC,CASSSTGTGPYEQYF
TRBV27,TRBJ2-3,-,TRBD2,TGTGCCAGCAGAAGACTAGCGTATAACACAGATACGCAGTATTTT,CASRRLAYNTDTQYF
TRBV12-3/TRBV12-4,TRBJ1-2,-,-,TGTGCCACCAACGGGAACGGCTACACCTTC,CATNGNGYTF
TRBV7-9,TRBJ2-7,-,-,TGTGCCAGCAGCTTTAACAGTAGCCACGAGCAGTACTTC,CASSFNSSHEQYF
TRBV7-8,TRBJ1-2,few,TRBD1,TGTGCCAGCAGCTTATCTGGAGGGGGCCTGGGCGGCTACACCTTC,CASSLSGGGLGGYTF
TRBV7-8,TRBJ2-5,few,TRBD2,TGTGCCAGCAGCTTAGTGCTAGCGGGGCAAGAGACCCAGTACTTC,CASSLVLAGQETQYF
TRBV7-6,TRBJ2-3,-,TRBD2,TGTGCCAGCAGCTTAACTAGCGGGGGCACAGATACGCAGTATTTT,CASSLTSGGTDTQYF
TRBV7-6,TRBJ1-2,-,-,TGTGCCAGCAGCGGGATGACAGAAGACTATGGCTACACCTTC,CASSGMTEDYGYTF
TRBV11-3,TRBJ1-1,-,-,TGTGCCAGCAGCTTAAGAGGGAAAACTGAAGCTTTCTTT,CASSLRGKTEAFF
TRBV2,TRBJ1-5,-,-,TGTGCCAGCAGTGATTCGGGCAGCAATCAGCCCCAGCATTTT,CASSDSGSNQPQHF
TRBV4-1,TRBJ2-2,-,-,TGCGCCAGCAGCGAACTTAACACCGGGGAGCTGTTTTTT,CASSELNTGELFF
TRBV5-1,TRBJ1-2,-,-,TGCGCCAGCAGCTTGCAGGAGGGTCGGAACTATGGCTACACCTTC,CASSLQEGRNYGYTF
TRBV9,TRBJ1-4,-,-,TGTGCCAGCAGCGACTTACCGGGACACGCTAATGAAAAACTGTTTTTT,CASSDLPGHANEKLFF
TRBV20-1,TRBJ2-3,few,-,TGCAGTGCTAGAGTGTTGGGGGGGGGCCAGGCAGATACGCAGTATTTT,CSARVLGGGQADTQYF
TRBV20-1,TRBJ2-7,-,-,TGCAGTGCTAGAGATGGCAGGGTGTCGAACTACGAGCAGTACTTC,CSARDGRVSNYEQYF
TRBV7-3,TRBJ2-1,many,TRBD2,TGTGCCAGCAGTTCTAGCGGGGGGGGGAATGAGCAGTTCTTC,CASSSSGGGNEQFF
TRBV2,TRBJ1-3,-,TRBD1,TGTGCCAGCAGCCCGGACAGGCTCGGAAACACCATATATTTT,CASSPDRLGNTIYF
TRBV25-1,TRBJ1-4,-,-,TGTGCCAGCAGTGAAGGAGGTAGGGGGGGAGGAGATGAAAAACTGTTTTTT,CASSEGGRGGGDEKLFF
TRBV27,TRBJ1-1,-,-,TGTGCCAGCAGTTTAATTGGGGGGAACACTGAAGCTTTCTTT,CASSLIGGNTEAFF
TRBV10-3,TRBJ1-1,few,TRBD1,TGTGCCATCAGTAACTCGGACAGGGGAGGTACTGAAGCTTTCTTT,CAISNSDRGGTEAFF
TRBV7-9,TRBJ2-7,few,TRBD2,TGTGCCAGCAGCCCCCGCGGGGCGGGGGGCTCGAGCTCCTACGAGCAGTACTTC,CASSPRGAGGSSSYEQYF
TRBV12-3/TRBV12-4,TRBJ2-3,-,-,TGTGCCAGCAGGGGTTGGGATACGCAGTATTTT,CASRGWDTQYF
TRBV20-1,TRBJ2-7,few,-,TGCAGTGCTCGCCCGATACAGCTGTACGAGCAGTACTTC,CSARPIQLYEQYF
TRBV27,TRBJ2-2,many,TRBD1,TGTGCCAGCAGTCAGACAGGGGGTACCGGGGAGCTGTTTTTT,CASSQTGGTGELFF
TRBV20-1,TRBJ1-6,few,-,TGCAGTGCTAGAGATGACGGATATAGGAGCTCCTATAATTCACCCCTCCACTTT,CSARDDGYRSSYNSPLHF
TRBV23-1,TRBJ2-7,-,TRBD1,TGCGCCAGCAGTCAATCGTGGACAGGGAAGGTCTACGAGCAGTACTTC,CASSQSWTGKVYEQYF
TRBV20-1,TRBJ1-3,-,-,TGCAGTGCGGAAGACTGGGGAAACACCATATATTTT,CSAEDWGNTIYF
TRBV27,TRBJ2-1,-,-,TGTGCCAGCAGTTTATCCTCCGGGGGAATGTACAATGAGCAGTTCTTC,CASSLSSGGMYNEQFF
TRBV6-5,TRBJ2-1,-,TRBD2,TGTGCCAGCAGTTACTTTGGGGGGGAATACTCCTACAATGAGCAGTTCTTC,CASSYFGGEYSYNEQFF
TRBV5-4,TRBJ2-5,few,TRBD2,TGTGCCAGCAGCTTGGTGGGACTAGCGGGAGCGGAGACCCAGTACTTC,CASSLVGLAGAETQYF
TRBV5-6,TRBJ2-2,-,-,TGTGCCAGCAGCATGCCCGGGGAGCTGTTTTTT,CASSMPGELFF
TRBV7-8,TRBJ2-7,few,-,TGTGCCAGCAGCTTTAGGAGCAGCTCCTACGAGCAGTACTTC,CASSFRSSSYEQYF
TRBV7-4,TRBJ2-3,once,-,TGTGCCAGCAGCCCGTACCTGGGAGGCGGCACAGATACGCAGTATTTT,CASSPYLGGGTDTQYF
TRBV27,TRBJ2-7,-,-,TGTGCCAGCTCCTTTAACGGGGGTTACGAGCAGTACTTC,CASSFNGGYEQYF